The T cell receptor beta chain under discussion was sequenced for a study of response to subunit inactivated influenza vaccine. Germline CDR1 PRHDT, CDR2 FYEKMQ (reference sequence). V shed 4 bases and J 8 bases; nucleotides not matched to a gene: 12. The CDR3 has 17 residues. TCRdb re-derived calls from the RT-PCR reads in MiXCR, one entry per CDR3 protein. In the table there are roughly 190,000 distinct CDR3 sequences, approximately 15% of which are singletons. Turning to this clonotype: Its specificity is unknown.

Study-level points and caveats: Few additional T cells are recruited per seasonal influenza vaccination, authors suggested.

The receptor was derived from a man in his forties or fifties who received an inactivated influenza vaccine. The chain recombines TRBV13 with TRBJ2-1; 12 bases match TRBD2. The sample here was CD8+ T cells sorted from PBMCs, taken roughly 5 days after vaccination. CDR3 sequence reads: CASSSVSGTSGYDEQFF. In DNA form, the CDR3 reads TGTGCCAGCAGCTCAGTATCCGGGACTAGCGGGTATGATGAGCAGTTCTTC.